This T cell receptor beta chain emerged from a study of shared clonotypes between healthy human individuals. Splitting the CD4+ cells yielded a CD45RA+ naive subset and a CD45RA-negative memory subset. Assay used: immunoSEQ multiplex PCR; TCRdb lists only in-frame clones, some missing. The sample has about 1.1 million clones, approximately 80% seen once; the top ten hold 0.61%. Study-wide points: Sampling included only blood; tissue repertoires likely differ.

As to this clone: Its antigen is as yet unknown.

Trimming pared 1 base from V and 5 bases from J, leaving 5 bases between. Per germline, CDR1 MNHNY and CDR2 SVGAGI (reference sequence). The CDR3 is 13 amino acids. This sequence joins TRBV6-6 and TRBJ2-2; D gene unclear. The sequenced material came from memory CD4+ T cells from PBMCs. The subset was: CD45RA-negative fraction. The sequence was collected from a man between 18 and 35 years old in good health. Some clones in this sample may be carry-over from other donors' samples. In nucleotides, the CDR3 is TGTGCCAGCAGTTACTTTCCGACCGGGGAGCTGTTTTTT. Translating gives CASSYFPTGELFF.